These 28 T cell receptor beta chains originate from one sample sequenced in a study of T cell repertoires in breast cancer. A second nested PCR with blocking oligonucleotides suppressed unpaired genes. Via MiXCR, TCRdb re-called the emulsion pairing reads, giving one row per CDR3 protein. The table lists approximately 37,000 distinct CDR3 sequences, roughly 44% of them singletons, with 55% to 75% in the top ten. An expanded emulsion RT-PCR with primers for all TCR V genes paired CD8+ T cell chains. Sequencing used CD8+ T cells. The receptors originated from a pool of human donors with breast cancer or a healthy control (not recorded which).

The chain employs TRBV7-9 and TRBJ2-3; D may be TRBD1 (5 bases). The V end lost 5 bases, the J end lost 11 bases, and 17 bases lay between the germline ends. Germline assignment: CDR1 SEHNR and CDR2 FQNEAQ (reference sequence). CDR3 length: 13 amino acids. The CDR3 DNA is TGTGCCAGCAGCACTTGGGGCAGACCTTGGCAGTATTTT. Its translation is CASSTWGRPWQYF. The full variable domain, rest sourced from reference TRBV7-9 and TRBJ2-3, is DTGVSQNPRHKITKRGQNVTFRCDPISEHNRLYWYRQTLGQGPEFLTYFQNEAQLEKSRLLSDRFSAERPKGSFSTLEIQRTEQGDSAMYLCASSTWGRPWQYFGPGTRLTVL.

The chain uses TRBV12-3 or TRBV12-4 and TRBJ2-2, with D perhaps TRBD1 (6 bases). The length of the CDR3 is 15 residues. V was shortened by 2 bases and J by 4 bases, with 11 bases between the two germline ends. DNA for the CDR3: TGTGCCAGCAGTTTACACGGACAGCCCACCGGGGAGCTGTTTTTT. Protein sequence: CASSLHGQPTGELFF.

The genes are TRBV18 and TRBJ1-2, with 8 bases lining up with TRBD1. V dropped 3 bases and J dropped 0; count of bases not matched to a gene: 9. This CDR3 is built from 17 residues. CDR1 is KGHSH and CDR2 is LQKENI in the germline V gene. The CDR3 loop is CASSPETGVTSNYGYTF. The CDR3 nucleotides read TGTGCCAGCTCACCTGAGACAGGGGTGACTTCTAACTATGGCTACACCTTC.

The rearrangement joins TRBV6-1 to TRBJ1-2; D gene uncertain. Germline V gene sequence: CDR1 MNHNS, CDR2 SASEGT. This CDR3 spans 15 amino acids. Trimming shortened V by 6 bases and J by 5 bases, and 19 bases separated the two germline ends. CDR3 bases: TGTGCCAGCAGCCCGGAGCACCGGGTTGCATATGGCTACACCTTC. Its translation: CASSPEHRVAYGYTF.

This clonotype was seen at least ten times. The chain uses TRBV27 and TRBJ2-5; unclear D gene. V gave up 0 bases and J gave up 7 bases, with 12 bases separating them. This CDR3 is 14 amino acids long. The V gene's germline CDR1 is MNHEY and CDR2 SMNVEV (reference sequence). The CDR3 loop reads CASSLSGPGGTQYF. CDR3 coding DNA: TGTGCCAGCAGTTTATCCGGCCCGGGTGGGACCCAGTACTTC.

This clonotype was detected a few times. The V gene is TRBV28, the J gene TRBJ2-7; D not certain. The CDR3 covers 12 residues. Germline CDR1 MDHEN, CDR2 SYDVKM. V dropped 5 bases and J dropped 7 bases, with 12 bases sitting between them. The CDR3 bases are TGTGCCAGCAGTCTGGAAAGGATGGAGCAGTACTTC. Protein: CASSLERMEQYF.

The rearrangement uses TRBV5-1 and TRBJ2-3; TRBD2 is a possible D gene (5 bases). This CDR3 contains 14 residues. From germline, CDR1 is SGHRS and CDR2 YFSETQ. Trimming stripped 0 bases from V and 7 bases from J, with 12 bases between. The CDR3 is CASSLVRASHTQYF. The CDR3 region has the DNA TGCGCCAGCAGCTTGGTGAGGGCCTCCCATACGCAGTATTTT.

This clonotype was observed a handful of times. The genes are TRBV7-9 and TRBJ1-1; 10 nucleotides agree with TRBD1. The CDR3 length is 16 residues. The V gene end was trimmed by 5 bases and the J gene end by 0 bases; junction bases not matched to a gene: 6. In germline, CDR1 is SEHNR, CDR2 FQNEAQ (reference sequence). CDR3 residues: CASSRQGASMNTEAFF. The CDR3, as DNA: TGTGCCAGCAGCCGACAGGGGGCGTCGATGAACACTGAAGCTTTCTTT.

The chain joins TRBV5-1 to TRBJ2-6, with TRBD2 as a possible D gene (5 bases). V was cut by 4 bases and J by 0 bases, with 8 bases left in between. Germline V CDR1 and CDR2: SGHRS, YFSETQ. The CDR3 extends over 15 amino acids. The CDR3 nucleotides are TGCGCCAGCAGCCTAGAGGGCTCTGGGGCCAACGTCCTGACTTTC. It is translated as CASSLEGSGANVLTF.

J is TRBJ1-5 and V is TRBV2; D unresolved. The CDR3 has 17 amino acids. The V end was cut by 0 bases, the J end by 6 bases, with 18 bases between. From germline, CDR1 is SNHLY and CDR2 FYNNEI. CDR3 amino acids: CASSEAALRASGQPQHF. The CDR3 coding sequence is TGTGCCAGCAGTGAAGCGGCCCTCCGGGCCTCGGGTCAGCCCCAGCATTTT.

The chain recombines TRBV6-6 with TRBJ1-2; 7 nucleotides align to TRBD1. Germline CDR1 is MNHNY and CDR2 is SVGAGI (reference sequence). Trimming cost V 0 bases and J 1 base; bases outside gene matches: 2. The length of the CDR3 is 15 residues. CDR3 coding DNA: TGTGCCAGCAGTTACTCGTCAGGGGGTAACTATGGCTACACCTTC. This gives the protein CASSYSSGGNYGYTF.

The rearrangement uses TRBV4-2 and TRBJ2-7; no clear D. The CDR3 covers 13 residues. Germline lookup yields CDR1 LGHNA and CDR2 YNFKEQ. Trimming removed 0 bases from V and 4 bases from J, with 7 bases in between. The CDR3 reads CASSQERQYEQYF. CDR3 sequence (DNA): TGTGCCAGCAGCCAAGAGCGGCAATACGAGCAGTACTTC.

Within the sample, this clonotype is medium-sized. The rearrangement links TRBV14 to TRBJ2-1; TRBD2 matches at 9 bases. CDR1 is SGHDN and CDR2 is FVKESK in the germline V gene. The CDR3 loop spans 15 amino acids. The V segment lost 4 bases and the J segment 6 bases; nucleotides outside the gene matches: 7. For the CDR3, the DNA is TGTGCCAGCAGCCTAGCGGGAGAACCGGGCAATGAGCAGTTCTTC. As protein: CASSLAGEPGNEQFF.

This rearrangement joins TRBV2 to TRBJ2-3; tentatively, D is TRBD2 (6 bases). CDR1 and CDR2 (germline): SNHLY, FYNNEI. Trimming took 3 bases from V and 6 from J, leaving 10 bases between them. The CDR3 is 13 amino acids. In nucleotides, the CDR3 is TGTGCCAGCAGTGAGGGCGGGGCGGATACGCAGTATTTT. This sequence encodes CASSEGGADTQYF.

The DNA of the CDR3 is TGTGCCAGCAGTTCCGGGACAGGGTCCTACGAGCAGTACTTC. Translation: CASSSGTGSYEQYF. V usage is TRBV2 and J usage is TRBJ2-7; 9 bases align to TRBD1. The CDR3 extends over 14 amino acids. V lost 5 bases and J lost 1; bases outside the gene matches: 3. Per germline, CDR1 SNHLY and CDR2 FYNNEI.

In its sample, this clonotype was seen many times. The chain is built from TRBV15 and TRBJ1-5; D possibly corresponds to TRBD1 (6 bases). The CDR3 has 14 amino acids. Trimming pared 4 bases from V and 6 bases from J, leaving 13 bases between. Germline CDR1 is LNHNV and CDR2 is YYDKDF (reference sequence). The CDR3 protein is CATSIGGVGQPQHF. Here the CDR3 DNA reads TGTGCCACCAGCATAGGGGGAGTCGGTCAGCCCCAGCATTTT.

The count of this clonotype is one. It is likely a read error, because the conserved phenylalanine at the end of the CDR3 is missing. V is TRBV5-1 and J is TRBJ2-7; D is uncertain. The CDR3 is 14 residues long. The germline V gene encodes CDR1 SGHRS and CDR2 YFSETQ. The ends were cut back, 4 bases at V and 0 bases at J, with 11 bases in the middle. The CDR3 DNA follows: TGCGCCAGCAGCCGGACGGAGAGCTCCTACGAGCAGTACCTC. Encoded protein: CASSRTESSYEQYL.

The chain recombines TRBV7-6 with TRBJ1-4, with D possibly TRBD1 on 5 matching bases. V was clipped by 4 bases and J by 4 bases, with 13 bases between them. Germline values: CDR1 SGHVS, CDR2 FNYEAQ. CDR3 length: 15 residues. The DNA for the CDR3 is TGTGCCAGCAGCTCTCCCGGGACGGATAATGAAAAACTGTTTTTT. Amino acids: CASSSPGTDNEKLFF.

In its sample, this clonotype was seen a few times. The chain uses TRBV12-3 or TRBV12-4 and TRBJ1-4, with D possibly matching TRBD1 (5 bases). CDR3 length: 14 amino acids. V lost 6 bases, J lost 8 bases, and 16 bases lay in between. CDR3 residues: CASSTSRGWEKLFF. CDR3 in DNA: TGTGCCAGCAGCACGTCTAGGGGCTGGGAAAAACTGTTTTTT.

The chain joins TRBV25-1 to TRBJ2-1; D perhaps matches TRBD2 (6 bases). With 6 bases removed from V and 9 bases from J, the gap between germline ends came to 12 bases. Germline values: CDR1 MGHDK, CDR2 SYGVNS. The CDR3 consists of 12 residues. CDR3 sequence: CASRVGGTEQFF. CDR3 coding DNA: TGTGCCAGCAGGGTCGGGGGTACTGAGCAGTTCTTC.

The chain recombines TRBV27 with TRBJ2-3; maybe TRBD2 (5 bases). The germline gives CDR1 MNHEY, CDR2 SMNVEV (reference sequence). Trimming pared 7 bases from V and 4 bases from J, leaving 12 bases between. This CDR3 has 13 residues. The CDR3 coding sequence is TGTGCCAGCAATGCGGGCGACCCAGATACGCAGTATTTT. Protein: CASNAGDPDTQYF.

This clonotype was recorded many times. The rearrangement uses TRBV15 and TRBJ2-1; no clear D. Trimming cost V 0 bases and J 5 bases, with 8 bases left between them. CDR1 and CDR2 from the germline V gene are LNHNV and YYDKDF (reference sequence). CDR3 length: 14 amino acids. CDR3 amino acids: CATSREDVNNEQFF. The DNA for the CDR3 is TGTGCCACCAGCAGAGAAGACGTAAACAATGAGCAGTTCTTC.

The genes are TRBV27 and TRBJ1-1; no clear D. V was trimmed by 4 bases and J by 1 base, leaving 7 bases between them. CDR1 MNHEY and CDR2 SMNVEV come from the germline V gene (reference sequence). CDR3 size: 13 residues. The CDR3 spells CASSYGTNTEAFF. The CDR3 DNA reads TGTGCCAGCAGTTATGGCACGAACACTGAAGCTTTCTTT.

This clonotype was counted a few times. The chain has TRBV6-2 or TRBV6-3 and TRBJ2-7, with TRBD1 identical over 7 bases. The V gene's germline CDR1 is MNHEY and CDR2 SVGEGT. V lost 0 bases and J lost 5; bases outside the gene matches: 4. This CDR3 spans 14 amino acids. The CDR3 bases are TGTGCCAGCAGTTACTCGGGACAGAGGAACGAGCAGTACTTC. Its translation is CASSYSGQRNEQYF.

As to this clonotype: A much larger clone sits a single nucleotide away, making a read error possible. This rearrangement joins TRBV7-2 to TRBJ2-3, with TRBD2 matching over 9 bases. The CDR3 loop spans 15 amino acids. In germline, CDR1 is SGHTA, CDR2 FQGNSA. Written as DNA, the CDR3 is TGTGCCAGCAGCCAGCAGGCGGGAGGGTCAGATATGCAGTATTTT. Residues: CASSQQAGGSDMQYF.

This clonotype is categorized as medium-sized. The chain recombines TRBV20-1 with TRBJ2-3; D is unresolved. Per germline, CDR1 DFQATT and CDR2 SNEGSKA (reference sequence). V lost 3 bases, J lost 0 bases, and 7 bases lay in between. This CDR3 comprises 13 residues. The CDR3 loop is CSASGPSTDTQYF. The CDR3 nucleotides read TGCAGTGCTAGCGGGCCCAGCACAGATACGCAGTATTTT.

A few counts support this clonotype. The chain links TRBV7-3 to TRBJ2-3; D not resolved. The V and J ends lost 4 bases and 2 bases respectively, with 4 bases between them. This CDR3 spans 12 amino acids. The germline V gene has CDR1 SGHTA and CDR2 FQGTGA. As DNA, the CDR3 is TGTGCCAGCAGCTCCTCCACAGATACGCAGTATTTT. Protein product: CASSSSTDTQYF. Looking up the rest from reference TRBV7-3 and TRBJ2-3 gives the full variable domain: GAGVSQTPSNKVTEKGKYVELRCDPISGHTALYWYRQSLGQGPEFLIYFQGTGAADDSGLPNDRFFAVRPEGSVSTLKIQRTERGDSAVYLCASSSSTDTQYFGPGTRLTVL.

The V gene is TRBV18, the J gene TRBJ2-7, with 11 bases identical to TRBD1. Germline V gene lookup returns CDR1 KGHSH and CDR2 LQKENI. The CDR3 length is 16 residues. J lost 7 bases, V lost 2 bases, and 10 bases had no gene match. DNA for the CDR3: TGTGCCAGCTCACCAAACGTCGGACAGGGGGCAGAAGAGCAGTACTTC. It encodes CASSPNVGQGAEEQYF.